This T cell receptor beta chain was documented in a study of identical twins. Study-wide results and limits: Among monozygotic twins, out-of-frame TCR alpha sharing exceeded what models predicted. Potential partial confounding of zero-insertion analyses by invariant MAIT and iNKT cells was noted. The analysis was cross-sectional rather than longitudinal within donors.

Per germline, CDR1 SNHLY and CDR2 FYNNEI. With 8 bases clipped from V and 1 base from J, the junction kept 8 bases outside the gene matches. CDR3 size: 15 residues. TCRdb re-called the 5' RACE reads through MiXCR, storing one row per CDR3 protein. The sample lists a few hundred thousand distinct CDR3 sequences, 9% to 10% occurring once. In this sample, this clonotype turned up many times. Its specificity is not known. The same data also went into a second study, on yellow fever vaccine responses in identical twins. That study adds: On the reported evidence, twins' vaccine T cell responses seemed partly convergent and partly personalized.

The sequence was obtained from a young woman in good health. The chain has TRBV2 and TRBJ2-3, with TRBD1 matching over 8 bases. Sequencing was carried out using PBMCs. The CDR3 loop is CASRSRGLGTDTQYF. The CDR3 DNA is TGTGCCAGCCGGTCCAGGGGGCTTGGCACAGATACGCAGTATTTT.